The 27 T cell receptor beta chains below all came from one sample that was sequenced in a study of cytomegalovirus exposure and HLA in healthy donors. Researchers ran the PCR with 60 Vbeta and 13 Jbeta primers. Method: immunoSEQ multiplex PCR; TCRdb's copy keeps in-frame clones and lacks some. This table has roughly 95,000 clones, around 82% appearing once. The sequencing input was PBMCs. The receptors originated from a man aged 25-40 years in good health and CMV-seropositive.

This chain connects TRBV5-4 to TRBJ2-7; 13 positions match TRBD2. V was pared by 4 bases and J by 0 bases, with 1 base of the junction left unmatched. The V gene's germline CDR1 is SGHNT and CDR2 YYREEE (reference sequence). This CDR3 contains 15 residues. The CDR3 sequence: CASSRLAGGSYEQYF. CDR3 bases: TGTGCCAGCAGCAGACTAGCGGGAGGCTCCTACGAGCAGTACTTC.

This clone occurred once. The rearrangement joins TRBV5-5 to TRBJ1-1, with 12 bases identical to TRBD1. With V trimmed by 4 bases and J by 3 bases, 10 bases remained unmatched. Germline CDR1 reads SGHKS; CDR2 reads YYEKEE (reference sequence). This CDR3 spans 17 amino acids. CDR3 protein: CASSLRDRGLQDTEAFF. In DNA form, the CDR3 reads TGTGCCAGCAGCCTCCGGGACAGGGGGCTTCAGGACACTGAAGCTTTCTTT.

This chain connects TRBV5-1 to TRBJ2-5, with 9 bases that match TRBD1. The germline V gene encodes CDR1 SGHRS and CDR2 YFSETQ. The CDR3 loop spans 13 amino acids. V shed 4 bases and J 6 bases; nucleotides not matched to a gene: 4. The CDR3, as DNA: TGCGCCAGCAGCCAAGGACAGGGGAAGACCCAGTACTTC. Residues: CASSQGQGKTQYF. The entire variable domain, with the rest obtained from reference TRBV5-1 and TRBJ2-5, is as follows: KAGVTQTPRYLIKTRGQQVTLSCSPISGHRSVSWYQQTPGQGLQFLFEYFSETQRNKGNFPGRFSGRQFSNSRSEMNVSTLELGDSALYLCASSQGQGKTQYFGPGTRLLVL.

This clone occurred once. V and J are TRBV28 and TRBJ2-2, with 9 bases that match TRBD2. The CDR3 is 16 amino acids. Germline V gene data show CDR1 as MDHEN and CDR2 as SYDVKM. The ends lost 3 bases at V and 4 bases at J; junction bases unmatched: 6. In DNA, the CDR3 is TGTGCCAGCAGTTTGCCCGGGACTAGCCTCACCGGGGAGCTGTTTTTT. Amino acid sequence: CASSLPGTSLTGELFF. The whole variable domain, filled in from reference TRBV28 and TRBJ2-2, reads DVKVTQSSRYLVKRTGEKVFLECVQDMDHENMFWYRQDPGLGLRLIYFSYDVKMKEKGDIPEGYSVSREKKERFSLILESASTNQTSMYLCASSLPGTSLTGELFFGEGSRLTVL.

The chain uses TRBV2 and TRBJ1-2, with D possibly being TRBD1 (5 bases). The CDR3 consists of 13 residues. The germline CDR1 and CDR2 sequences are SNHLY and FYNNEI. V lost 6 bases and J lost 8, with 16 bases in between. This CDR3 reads CASRGTGSSGYTF. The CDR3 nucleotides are TGTGCCAGCAGAGGGACTGGTTCGTCGGGCTACACCTTC.

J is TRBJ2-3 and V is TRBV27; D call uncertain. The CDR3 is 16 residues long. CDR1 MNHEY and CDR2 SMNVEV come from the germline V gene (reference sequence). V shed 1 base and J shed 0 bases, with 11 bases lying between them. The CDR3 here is CASSLYSRVSTDTQYF. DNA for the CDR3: TGTGCCAGCAGTTTATACAGCCGAGTAAGCACAGATACGCAGTATTTT.

The CDR3 spells CASSLNRGPQETQYF. Here the CDR3 DNA reads TGTGCCAGCAGCTTAAACAGGGGGCCGCAAGAGACCCAGTACTTC. V is TRBV11-2 and J is TRBJ2-5; TRBD1 aligns across 9 bases. After removal of 2 bases from V and 2 bases from J, the junction contained 3 bases not matched to a gene. The CDR3 length is 15 residues. Germline CDR1 is SGHAT and CDR2 is FQNNGV.

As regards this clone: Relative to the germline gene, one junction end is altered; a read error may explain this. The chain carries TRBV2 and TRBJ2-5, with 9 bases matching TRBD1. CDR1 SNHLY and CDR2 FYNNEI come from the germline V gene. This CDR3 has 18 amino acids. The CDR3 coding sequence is TGTGTCAGCTGGAAATCCGGGACAGGGCGAGGAGGTGGAGAGACCCAGTACTTC. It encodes CVSWKSGTGRGGGETQYF.

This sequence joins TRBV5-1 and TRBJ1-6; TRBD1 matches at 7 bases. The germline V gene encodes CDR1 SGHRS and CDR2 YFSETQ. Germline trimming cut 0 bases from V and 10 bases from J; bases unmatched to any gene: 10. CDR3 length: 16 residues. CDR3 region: CASSLVQGVGNSPLHF. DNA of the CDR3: TGCGCCAGCAGCTTGGTCCAGGGGGTGGGAAACTCACCCCTCCACTTT.

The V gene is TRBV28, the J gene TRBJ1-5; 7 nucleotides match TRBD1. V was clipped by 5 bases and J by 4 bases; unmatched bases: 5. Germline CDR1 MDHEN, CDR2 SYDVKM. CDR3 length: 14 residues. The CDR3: CASSLDRDNQPQHF. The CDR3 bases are TGTGCCAGCAGTCTAGACAGGGATAATCAGCCCCAGCATTTT.

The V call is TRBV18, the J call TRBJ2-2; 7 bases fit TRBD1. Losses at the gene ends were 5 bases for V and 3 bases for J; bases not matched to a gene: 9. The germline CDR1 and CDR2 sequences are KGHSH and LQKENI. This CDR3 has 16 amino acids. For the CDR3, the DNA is TGTGCCAGCTCAGCGACAGGGTTCGCGTACACCGGGGAGCTGTTTTTT. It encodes CASSATGFAYTGELFF.

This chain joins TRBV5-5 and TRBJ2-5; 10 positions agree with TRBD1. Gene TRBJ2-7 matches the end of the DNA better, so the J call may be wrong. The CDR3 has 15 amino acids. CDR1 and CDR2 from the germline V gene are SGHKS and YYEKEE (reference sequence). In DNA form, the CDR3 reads TGTGCCAGCAGGGTAGACAGGGGGCCTACCTACGAGCAGTACTTC. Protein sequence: CASRVDRGPTYEQYF.

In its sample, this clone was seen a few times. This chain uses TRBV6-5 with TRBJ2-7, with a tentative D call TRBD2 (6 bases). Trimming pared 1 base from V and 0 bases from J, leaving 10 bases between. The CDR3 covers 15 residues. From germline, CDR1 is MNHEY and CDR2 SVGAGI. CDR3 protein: CASSYFAGSSYEQYF. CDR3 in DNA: TGTGCCAGCAGTTACTTTGCGGGAAGCTCCTACGAGCAGTACTTC.

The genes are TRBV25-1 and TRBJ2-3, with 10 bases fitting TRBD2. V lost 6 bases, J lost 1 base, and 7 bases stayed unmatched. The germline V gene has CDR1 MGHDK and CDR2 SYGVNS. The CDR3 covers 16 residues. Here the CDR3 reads CASSATSGIGTDTQYF. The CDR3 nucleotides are TGTGCCAGCAGCGCCACTAGCGGGATAGGCACAGATACGCAGTATTTT.

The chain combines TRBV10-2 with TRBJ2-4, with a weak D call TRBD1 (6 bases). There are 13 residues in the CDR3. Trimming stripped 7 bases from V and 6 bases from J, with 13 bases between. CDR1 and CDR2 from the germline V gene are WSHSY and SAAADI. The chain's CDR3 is CASTQGVGNIQYF. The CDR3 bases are TGCGCCAGCACACAGGGTGTGGGAAACATTCAGTACTTC.

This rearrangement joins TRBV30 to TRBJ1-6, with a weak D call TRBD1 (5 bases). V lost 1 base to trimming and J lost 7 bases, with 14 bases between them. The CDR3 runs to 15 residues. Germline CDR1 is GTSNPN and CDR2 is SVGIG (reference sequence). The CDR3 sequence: CAWSAAGLGNSPLHF. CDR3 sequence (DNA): TGTGCCTGGAGTGCGGCGGGGCTGGGGAATTCACCCCTCCACTTT.

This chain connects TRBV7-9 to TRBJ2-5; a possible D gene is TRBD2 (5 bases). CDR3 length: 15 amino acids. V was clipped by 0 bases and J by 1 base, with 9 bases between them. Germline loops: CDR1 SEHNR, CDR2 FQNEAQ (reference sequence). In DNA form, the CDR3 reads TGTGCCAGCAGCTTAGCGGACGGGATCCAAGAGACCCAGTACTTC. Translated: CASSLADGIQETQYF.

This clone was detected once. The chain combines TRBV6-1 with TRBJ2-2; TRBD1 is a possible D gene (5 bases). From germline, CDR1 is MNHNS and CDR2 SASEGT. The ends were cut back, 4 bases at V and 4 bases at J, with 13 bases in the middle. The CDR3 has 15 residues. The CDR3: CASSAGNKRTGELFF. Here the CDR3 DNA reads TGTGCCAGCAGTGCAGGGAATAAGCGCACCGGGGAGCTGTTTTTT.

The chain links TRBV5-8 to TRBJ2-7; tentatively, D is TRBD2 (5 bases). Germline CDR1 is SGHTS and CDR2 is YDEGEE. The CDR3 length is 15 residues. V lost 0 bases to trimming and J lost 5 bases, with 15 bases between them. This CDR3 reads CASSLELPGSHEQYF. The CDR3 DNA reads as TGTGCCAGCAGCTTGGAGCTGCCGGGGAGCCACGAGCAGTACTTC.

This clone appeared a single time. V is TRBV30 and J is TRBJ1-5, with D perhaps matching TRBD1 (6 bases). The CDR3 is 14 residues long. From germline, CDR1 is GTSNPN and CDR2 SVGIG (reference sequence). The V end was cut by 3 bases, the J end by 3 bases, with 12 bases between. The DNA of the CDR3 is TGTGCCTGGAGCGGCGGACAGTTCAATCAGCCCCAGCATTTT. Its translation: CAWSGGQFNQPQHF.

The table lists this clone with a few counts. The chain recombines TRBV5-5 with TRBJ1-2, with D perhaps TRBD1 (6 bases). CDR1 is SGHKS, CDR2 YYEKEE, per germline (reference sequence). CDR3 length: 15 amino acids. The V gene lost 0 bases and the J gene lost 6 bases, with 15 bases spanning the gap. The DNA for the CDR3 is TGTGCCAGCAGCTTGGCCAAGGGTACAGGGCATGGCTACACCTTC. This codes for CASSLAKGTGHGYTF.

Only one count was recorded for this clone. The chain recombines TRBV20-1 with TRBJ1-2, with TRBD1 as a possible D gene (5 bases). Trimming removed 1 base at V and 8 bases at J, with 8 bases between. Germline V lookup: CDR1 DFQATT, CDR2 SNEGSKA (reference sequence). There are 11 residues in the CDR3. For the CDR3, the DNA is TGCAGTGCTAGAGGGGGCGCGGGCTACACCTTC. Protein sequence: CSARGGAGYTF.

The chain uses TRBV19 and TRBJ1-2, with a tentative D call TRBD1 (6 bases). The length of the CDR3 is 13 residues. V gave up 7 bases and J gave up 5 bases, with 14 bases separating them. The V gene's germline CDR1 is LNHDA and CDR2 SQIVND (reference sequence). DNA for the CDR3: TGTGCCAGTACCCCTGCAGGGGAATATGGCTACACCTTC. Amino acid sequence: CASTPAGEYGYTF. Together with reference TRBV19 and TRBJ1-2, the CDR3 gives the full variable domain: DGGITQSPKYLFRKEGQNVTLSCEQNLNHDAMYWYRQDPGQGLRLIYYSQIVNDFQKGDIAEGYSVSREKKESFPLTVTSAQKNPTAFYLCASTPAGEYGYTFGSGTRLTVV.

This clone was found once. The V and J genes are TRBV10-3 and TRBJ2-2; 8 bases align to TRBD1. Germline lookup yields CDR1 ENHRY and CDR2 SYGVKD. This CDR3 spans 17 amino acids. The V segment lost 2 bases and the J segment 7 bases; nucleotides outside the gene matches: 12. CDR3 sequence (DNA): TGTGCCATCAGTGAGGCTAGGACAGGGTTTGTCGTCGGGGAGCTGTTTTTT. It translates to CAISEARTGFVVGELFF.

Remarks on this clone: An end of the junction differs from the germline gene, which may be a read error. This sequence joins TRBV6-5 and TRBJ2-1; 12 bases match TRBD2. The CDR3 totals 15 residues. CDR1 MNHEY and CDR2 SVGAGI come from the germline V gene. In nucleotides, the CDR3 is TGTGCCAGCAGCCTAGCGGGAGGGCCTTACAGTGAGCAGTTCTTC. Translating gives CASSLAGGPYSEQFF.

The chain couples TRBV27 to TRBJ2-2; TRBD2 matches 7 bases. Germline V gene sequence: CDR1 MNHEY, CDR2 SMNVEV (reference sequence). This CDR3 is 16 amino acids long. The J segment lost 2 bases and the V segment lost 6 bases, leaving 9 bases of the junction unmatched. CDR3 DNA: TGTGCCAGCAGGGCATTGAGGGAGGGCAACACCGGGGAGCTGTTTTTT. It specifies CASRALREGNTGELFF.

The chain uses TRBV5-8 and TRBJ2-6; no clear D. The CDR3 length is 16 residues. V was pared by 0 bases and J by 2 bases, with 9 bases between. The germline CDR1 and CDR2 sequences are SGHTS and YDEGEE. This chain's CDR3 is CASSLGLAAGANVLTF. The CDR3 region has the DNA TGTGCCAGCAGCTTGGGGCTTGCGGCTGGGGCCAACGTCCTGACTTTC.